The text below deals with one TCR beta chain. Its specificity is unknown. The record originates from a study of circulating and synovial CD4+ cells in juvenile arthritis. Study-level findings and limits: Bulk blood CD4 repertoires were more diverse than these. Shared-clonotype fractions with synovium likely underestimate full repertoire overlap. Compared with bulk blood, circulating pathogenic-like lymphocytes shared substantially more CDR3 sequences with synovial T cells.

Assay: immunoSEQ multiplex PCR; the TCRdb copy retains only in-frame clones and omits some. The sample includes about 4,000 clones, about 80% seen only once; the top ten take approximately 3%. The CDR3 extends over 12 amino acids. V lost 0 bases, J lost 6 bases, and 7 bases lay in between. Germline V gives CDR1 SGHDT, CDR2 YYEEEE. Sequencing was carried out using CD4+ T cells from synovial fluid. This chain uses TRBV5-6 with TRBJ2-7; D ambiguous. The sequence was collected from a human donor with juvenile idiopathic arthritis. The CDR3, as DNA: TGTGCCAGCAGCTTGGTACGGTCCGAGCAGTACTTC. As protein: CASSLVRSEQYF.